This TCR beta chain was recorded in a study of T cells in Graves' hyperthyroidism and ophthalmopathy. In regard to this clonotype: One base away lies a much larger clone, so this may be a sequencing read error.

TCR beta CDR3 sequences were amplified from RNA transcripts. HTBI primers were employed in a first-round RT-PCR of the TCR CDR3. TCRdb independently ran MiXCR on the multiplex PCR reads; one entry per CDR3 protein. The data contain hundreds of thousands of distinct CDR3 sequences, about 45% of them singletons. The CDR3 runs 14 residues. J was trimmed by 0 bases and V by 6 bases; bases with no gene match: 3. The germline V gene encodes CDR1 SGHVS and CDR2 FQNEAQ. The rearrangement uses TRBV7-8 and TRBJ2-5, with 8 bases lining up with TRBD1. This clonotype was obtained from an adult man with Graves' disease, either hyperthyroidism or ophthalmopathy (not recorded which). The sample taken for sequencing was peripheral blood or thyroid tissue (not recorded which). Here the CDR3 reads CASSDRGYQETQYF. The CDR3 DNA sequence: TGTGCCAGCAGTGACAGGGGCTACCAAGAGACCCAGTACTTC.